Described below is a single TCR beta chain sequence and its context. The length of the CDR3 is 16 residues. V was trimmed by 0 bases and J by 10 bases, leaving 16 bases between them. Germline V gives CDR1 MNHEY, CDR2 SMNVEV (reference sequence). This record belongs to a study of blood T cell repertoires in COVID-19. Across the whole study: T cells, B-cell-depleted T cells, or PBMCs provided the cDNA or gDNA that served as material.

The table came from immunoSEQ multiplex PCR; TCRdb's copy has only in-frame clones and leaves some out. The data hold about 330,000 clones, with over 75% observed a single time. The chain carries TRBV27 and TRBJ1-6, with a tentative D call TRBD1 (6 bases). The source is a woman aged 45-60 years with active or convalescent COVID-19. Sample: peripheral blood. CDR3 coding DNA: TGTGCCAGCAGTTTATCTGGGGGGGCGAAGGTATCACCCCTCCACTTT. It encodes CASSLSGGAKVSPLHF.